This T cell receptor beta chain was recorded in a study of shared clonotypes between healthy human individuals. Profiled with immunoSEQ multiplex PCR; TCRdb holds only in-frame clones, not every one. Of 2 million to 2.5 million clones listed, just over 90% are singletons. The CDR3 has 23 amino acids. Trimming took 3 bases from V and 4 from J, leaving 37 bases between them. The V gene's germline CDR1 is MDHEN and CDR2 SYDVKM. The chain uses TRBV28 and TRBJ1-3; the D is unclear. Sequenced input: naive CD4+ T cells from PBMCs. Subset: CD45RA+ positively selected. The TCR comes from a man younger than 30 in good health. Some clones in this sample may be carry-over from other donors' samples. DNA of the CDR3: TGTGCCAGCAGTTTCTTCGGTCCGAGTTCGGAAGCTCGATTCGGGATAGAAGGAAACACCATATATTTT. As protein: CASSFFGPSSEARFGIEGNTIYF.